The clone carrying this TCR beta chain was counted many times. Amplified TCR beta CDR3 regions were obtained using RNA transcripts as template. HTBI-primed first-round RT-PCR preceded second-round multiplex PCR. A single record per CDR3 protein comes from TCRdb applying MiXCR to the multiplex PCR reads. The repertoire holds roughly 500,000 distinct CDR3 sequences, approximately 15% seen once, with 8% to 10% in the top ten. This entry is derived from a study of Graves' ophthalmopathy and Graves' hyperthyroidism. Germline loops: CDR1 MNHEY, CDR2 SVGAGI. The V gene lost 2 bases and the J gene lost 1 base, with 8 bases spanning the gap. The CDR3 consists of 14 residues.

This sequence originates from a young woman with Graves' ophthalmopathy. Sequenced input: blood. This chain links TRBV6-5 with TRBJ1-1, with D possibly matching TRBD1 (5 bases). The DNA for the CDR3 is TGTGCCAGCAGTTACCAGGGTGGGAACACTGAAGCTTTCTTT. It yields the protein CASSYQGGNTEAFF.